This T cell receptor beta chain is drawn from a study of blood T cell repertoires in COVID-19. Across the whole study: The analysed material was cDNA or gDNA that came from T cells, B-cell-depleted T cells, or PBMCs.

In the study's own analysis: Amplification with reference gene primers provided the estimates of nucleated cell counts. The data were produced by immunoSEQ multiplex PCR, yet TCRdb's version contains in-frame clones alone and is incomplete. V, J and clone size were drawn from that table, and D and trimming were deduced from the DNA. This table holds about 100,000 clones, 90% found once. Trimming took 4 bases from V and 2 from J; bases not matched to a gene: 3. Germline CDR1 reads SGHRS; CDR2 reads YFSETQ. CDR3 length: 15 amino acids. This clonotype was obtained from a man aged 60 to 69 with acute or convalescent COVID-19. The sequenced material came from peripheral blood. This rearrangement joins TRBV5-1 to TRBJ2-3; the match to TRBD2 covers 11 bases. CDR3 bases: TGCGCCAGCAGCGCGGGACTAGCGGCCACAGATACGCAGTATTTT. Residues: CASSAGLAATDTQYF.